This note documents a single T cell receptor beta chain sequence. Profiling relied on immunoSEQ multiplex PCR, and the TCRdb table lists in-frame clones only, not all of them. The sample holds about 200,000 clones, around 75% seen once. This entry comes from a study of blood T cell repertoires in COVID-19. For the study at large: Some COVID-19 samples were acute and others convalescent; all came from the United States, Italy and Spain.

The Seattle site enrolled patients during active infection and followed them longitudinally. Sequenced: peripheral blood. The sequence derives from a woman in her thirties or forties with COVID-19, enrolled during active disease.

CDR3 loop: CASSARQAVEQYF. The CDR3 DNA reads as TGTGCCAGCAGCGCGCGACAGGCTGTCGAGCAGTACTTC. The chain is built from TRBV7-9 and TRBJ2-7; weak D call: TRBD1 (6 bases). Germline CDR1 is SEHNR and CDR2 is FQNEAQ (reference sequence). The CDR3 consists of 13 residues. Between the trimmed V and J ends, which lost 5 bases and 6 bases, there was a span of 14 bases.